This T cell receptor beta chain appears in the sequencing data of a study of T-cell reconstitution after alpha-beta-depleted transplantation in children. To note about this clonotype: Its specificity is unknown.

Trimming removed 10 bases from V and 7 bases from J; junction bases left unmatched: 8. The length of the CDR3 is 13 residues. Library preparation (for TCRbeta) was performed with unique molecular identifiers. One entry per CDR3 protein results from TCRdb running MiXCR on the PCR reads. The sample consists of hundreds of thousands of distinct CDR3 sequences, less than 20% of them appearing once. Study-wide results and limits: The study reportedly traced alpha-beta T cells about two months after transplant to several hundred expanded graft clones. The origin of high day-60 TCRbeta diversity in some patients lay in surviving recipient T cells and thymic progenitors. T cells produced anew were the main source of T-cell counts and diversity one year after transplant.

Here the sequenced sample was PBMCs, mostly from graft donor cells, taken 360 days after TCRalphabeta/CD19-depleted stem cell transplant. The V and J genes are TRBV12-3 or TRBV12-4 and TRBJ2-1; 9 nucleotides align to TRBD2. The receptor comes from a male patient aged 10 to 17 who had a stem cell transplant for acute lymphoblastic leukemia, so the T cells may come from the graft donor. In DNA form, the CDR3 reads TGTGCCACGAGTAGCGGGAGAGGAAATGAGCAGTTCTTC. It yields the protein CATSSGRGNEQFF.